The table lists the clone carrying this T cell receptor (beta chain) with a few counts. The antigen is unknown. These gene names are mouse names. The read ends 4 residues early relative to the CDR3; the germline J gene fills the gap. The data derive from a study of CD8+ T cells in alopecia areata. Study information: Recipient mice, approximately 6-10-week-old female C3H/HeJ animals, received skin from roughly 6-13-month-old C3H/HeJ graft donors with spontaneous alopecia. General study findings and limits: Clarity of TCR sharing across patients fell short of that in mice, possibly HLA-related. Scalp sequencing captures resident alphabeta T cells of normal skin too. Lesional scalp, especially alopecia totalis/universalis, showed higher clonality than normal scalp.

Pooled cutaneous lymph node cells were sorted using CD4, CD8alpha, NKG2D, NKG2ACE and other markers. This CDR3 has 14 amino acids. Germline V lookup: CDR1 NNHDY, CDR2 SYVADS. It was cDNA, reverse transcribed from extracted RNA, that served as the sequencing template. Using immunoSEQ multiplex PCR, the repertoire was profiled, and TCRdb retains in-frame clones only, with some absent. This sample carries 200,000 to 300,000 clones and no singletons, and approximately 1.2% goes to the top ten. The source of this sequence is a C3H/HeJ mouse with alopecia areata. MHC haplotype here: H2-k. Sequencing was carried out using CD4+ T cells sorted from a lymph node. V is TRBV13-3 and J is TRBJ2-5; 8 nucleotides agree with TRBD2. CDR3 bases read: TGTGCCAGCAGTGCCCGGGGGGGCGCCGAC. Translating it yields CASSARGGAD. The complete CDR3 protein is CASSARGGADTQYF.